The 2 T cell receptor beta chains reported below all come from one sample, sequenced in a study of T-cell reconstitution after alpha-beta-depleted transplantation in children. During its preparation, the TCRbeta library received unique molecular identifiers. A single record per CDR3 protein comes from TCRdb applying MiXCR to the PCR reads. The sample lists about 980,000 distinct CDR3 sequences; 25% to 35% were seen once. Sequenced material: PBMCs, mostly from graft donor cells, taken 360 days after TCRalphabeta/CD19-depleted stem cell transplant. Source of these receptors: a boy less than two years old who had a stem cell transplant for SCID, so the T cells may come from the graft donor.

The V gene is TRBV6-5, the J gene TRBJ1-5; D is unclear. The CDR3 length is 16 residues. The germline V and J ends were trimmed by 2 bases and 2 bases, with 13 bases remaining between them. The V gene's germline CDR1 is MNHEY and CDR2 SVGAGI. The CDR3 is CASSYLAGGGNQPQHF. CDR3 sequence (DNA): TGTGCCAGCAGTTACCTCGCCGGTGGCGGCAATCAGCCCCAGCATTTT.

This sequence joins TRBV12-3 or TRBV12-4 and TRBJ2-5; perhaps TRBD1 as D (6 bases). This CDR3 has 14 residues. V was clipped by 5 bases and J by 2 bases, with 12 bases between them. This chain's CDR3 is CASSPQGWQETQYF. CDR3 coding DNA: TGTGCCAGCAGTCCACAGGGATGGCAAGAGACCCAGTACTTC.